The entry below gives a single TCR beta chain sequence along with its context. Per the original methods: Reference gene primers were amplified, and this amplification served to estimate nucleated cell counts. Profiling relied on immunoSEQ multiplex PCR, and the TCRdb table lists in-frame clones only, not all of them. That table is the source of V, J and clone size, and D and trimming were worked out from the DNA. The sample has about 140,000 clones, about 80% seen once; the top ten hold 8% to 10%. The data stem from a study of blood T cell repertoires in COVID-19. Turning to the study itself: Italy, Spain and the United States were the sources of the convalescent and acute COVID-19 samples. T cells, B-cell-depleted T cells, or PBMCs supplied cDNA or gDNA.

Germline assignment: CDR1 MNHNS and CDR2 SASEGT. The CDR3 runs to 14 residues. V lost 1 base and J lost 0, with 6 bases in between. The sample comprised peripheral blood. The receptor comes from a woman older than 75 in a cohort sampled during active or convalescent COVID-19. The chain has TRBV6-1 and TRBJ1-1, with a possible D match to TRBD1 (5 bases). The CDR3 DNA sequence: TGTGCCAGCAGTGAAGGGGGCATGAACACTGAAGCTTTCTTT. As protein: CASSEGGMNTEAFF.